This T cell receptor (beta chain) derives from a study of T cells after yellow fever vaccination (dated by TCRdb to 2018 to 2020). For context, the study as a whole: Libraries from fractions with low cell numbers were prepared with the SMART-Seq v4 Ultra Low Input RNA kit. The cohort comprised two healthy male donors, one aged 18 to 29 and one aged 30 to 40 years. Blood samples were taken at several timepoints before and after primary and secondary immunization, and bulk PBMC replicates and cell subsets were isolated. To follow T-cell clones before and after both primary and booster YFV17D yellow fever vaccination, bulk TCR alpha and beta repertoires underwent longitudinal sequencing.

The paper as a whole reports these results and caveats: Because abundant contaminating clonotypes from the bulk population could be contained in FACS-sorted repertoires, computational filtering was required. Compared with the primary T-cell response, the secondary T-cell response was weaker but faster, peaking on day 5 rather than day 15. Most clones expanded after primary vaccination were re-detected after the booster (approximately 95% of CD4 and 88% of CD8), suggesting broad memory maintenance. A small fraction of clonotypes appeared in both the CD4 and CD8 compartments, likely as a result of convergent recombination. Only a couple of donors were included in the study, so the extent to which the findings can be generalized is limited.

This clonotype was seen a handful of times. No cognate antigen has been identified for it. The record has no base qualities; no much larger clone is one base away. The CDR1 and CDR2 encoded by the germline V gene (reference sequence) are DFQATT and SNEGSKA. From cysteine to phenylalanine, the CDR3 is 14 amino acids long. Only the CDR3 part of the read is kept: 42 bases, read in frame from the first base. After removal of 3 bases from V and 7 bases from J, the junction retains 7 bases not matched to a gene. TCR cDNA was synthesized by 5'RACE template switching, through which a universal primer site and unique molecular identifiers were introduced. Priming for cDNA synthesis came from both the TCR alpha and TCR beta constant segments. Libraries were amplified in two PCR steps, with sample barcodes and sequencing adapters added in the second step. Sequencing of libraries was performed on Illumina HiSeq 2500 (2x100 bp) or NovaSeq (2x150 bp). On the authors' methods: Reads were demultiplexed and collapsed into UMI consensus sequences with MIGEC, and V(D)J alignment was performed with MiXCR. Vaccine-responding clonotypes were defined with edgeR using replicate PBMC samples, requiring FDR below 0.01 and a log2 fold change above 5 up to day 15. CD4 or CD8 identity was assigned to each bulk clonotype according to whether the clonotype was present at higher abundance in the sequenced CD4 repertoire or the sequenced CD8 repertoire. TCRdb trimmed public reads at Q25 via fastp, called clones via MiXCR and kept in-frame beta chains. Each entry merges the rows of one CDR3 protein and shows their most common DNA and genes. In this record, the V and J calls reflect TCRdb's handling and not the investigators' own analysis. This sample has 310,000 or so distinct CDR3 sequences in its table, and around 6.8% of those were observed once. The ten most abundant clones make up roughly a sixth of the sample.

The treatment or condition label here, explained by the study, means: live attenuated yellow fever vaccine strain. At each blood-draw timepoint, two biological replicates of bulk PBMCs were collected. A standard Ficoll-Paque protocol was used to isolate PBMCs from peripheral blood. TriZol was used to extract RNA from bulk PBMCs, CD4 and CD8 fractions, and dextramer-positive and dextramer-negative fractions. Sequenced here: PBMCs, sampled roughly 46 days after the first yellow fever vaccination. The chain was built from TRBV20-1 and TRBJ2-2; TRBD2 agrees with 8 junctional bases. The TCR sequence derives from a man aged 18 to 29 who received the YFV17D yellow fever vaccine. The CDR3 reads CSASGGALRGELFF. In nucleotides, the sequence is TGCAGTGCTAGCGGGGGGGCTTTACGCGGGGAGCTGTTTTTT.